The 17 T cell receptor beta chains presented below share a single source sample, sequenced in a study of human T cells and chemical hapten exposure. The sample's time point: patch test 1, 2 weeks after DPC sensitization. The treatment: therapeutic diphenylcyclopropenone sensitization with weekly scalp DPC. One entry per CDR3 protein, called by TCRdb with MiXCR from the RACE reads. The profile covers fewer than 200,000 distinct CDR3 sequences, with approximately 20% appearing a single time and 6.7% taken by the ten largest. This sample comprised whole blood, obtained in connection with sensitization to the hapten diphenylcyclopropenone (DPC). Receptors were obtained from a woman aged 50 to 65 with alopecia areata. Some clones in this sample may be carry-over from other donors' samples.

This clonotype was observed a few times. This rearrangement joins TRBV10-1 to TRBJ2-1; 7 bases agree with TRBD1. Germline lookup yields CDR1 WNHNN and CDR2 SYGVQD (reference sequence). With V trimmed by 8 bases and J by 4 bases, 2 bases remained unmatched. The CDR3 has 12 residues. The CDR3 protein is CASGDSYNEQFF. The CDR3 DNA reads TGCGCCAGCGGGGACAGTTACAATGAGCAGTTCTTC.

The rearrangement uses TRBV12-3 or TRBV12-4 and TRBJ2-1; the D is unclear. V was shortened by 5 bases and J by 7 bases, with 12 bases between the two germline ends. This CDR3 has 13 residues. CDR3 loop: CASSPGVWNEQFF. The CDR3 DNA is TGTGCCAGCAGTCCTGGGGTGTGGAATGAGCAGTTCTTC.

This clonotype was seen more than once but under ten times. The chain joins TRBV19 to TRBJ2-1; 8 nucleotides match TRBD1. The CDR3 is made up of 13 amino acids. The germline V gene encodes CDR1 LNHDA and CDR2 SQIVND (reference sequence). The V gene end was trimmed by 7 bases and the J gene end by 7 bases; junction bases not matched to a gene: 6. DNA of the CDR3: TGTGCCAGTAAGGACAGGGTTGTGAATGAGCAGTTCTTC. Its translation: CASKDRVVNEQFF.

This clonotype was counted only a few times. V usage is TRBV12-3 or TRBV12-4 and J usage is TRBJ1-1, with 7 bases matching TRBD1. V lost 4 bases, J lost 6 bases, and 8 bases stayed unmatched. This CDR3 is built from 14 residues. CDR3 in DNA: TGTGCCAGCAGTTATAGGACAGGTAGCCCTGAAGCTTTCTTT. It encodes CASSYRTGSPEAFF.

This chain links TRBV7-8 with TRBJ2-1; 7 positions match TRBD2. The CDR3 covers 15 residues. V dropped 2 bases and J dropped 7; count of bases not matched to a gene: 8. CDR1 is SGHVS, CDR2 FQNEAQ, per germline. Here the CDR3 reads CASSLMGGSRNEQFF. In DNA form, the CDR3 reads TGTGCCAGCAGCTTAATGGGCGGGAGTCGAAATGAGCAGTTCTTC. The variable domain in full, with the rest retrieved from reference TRBV7-8 and TRBJ2-1, is GAGVSQSPRYKVAKRGQDVALRCDPISGHVSLFWYQQALGQGPEFLTYFQNEAQLDKSGLPSDRFFAERPEGSVSTLKIQRTQQEDSAVYLCASSLMGGSRNEQFFGPGTRLTVL.

This clonotype was detected ten times or more. The chain combines TRBV20-1 with TRBJ2-6, with 8 bases matching TRBD1. The CDR3 spans 15 residues. V dropped 7 bases and J dropped 0; count of bases not matched to a gene: 5. The germline CDR1 and CDR2 sequences are DFQATT and SNEGSKA (reference sequence). CDR3 region: CSGTGPDSGANVLTF. CDR3 DNA: TGCAGTGGGACAGGGCCCGACTCTGGGGCCAACGTCCTGACTTTC.

This CDR3 reads CASIPGTEDSPLHF. Here the CDR3 DNA reads TGTGCCAGCATCCCCGGGACTGAGGATTCACCCCTCCACTTT. The chain uses TRBV28 and TRBJ1-6, with D tentatively TRBD1 (5 bases). The CDR3 runs 14 residues. Trimming took 7 bases from V and 8 from J, leaving 15 bases between them. Germline CDR1 and CDR2: MDHEN and SYDVKM. The complete variable domain, with remaining parts taken from reference TRBV28 and TRBJ1-6, reads DVKVTQSSRYLVKRTGEKVFLECVQDMDHENMFWYRQDPGLGLRLIYFSYDVKMKEKGDIPEGYSVSREKKERFSLILESASTNQTSMYLCASIPGTEDSPLHFGNGTRLTVT.

Only a few counts were recorded for this clonotype. This chain links TRBV12-3 or TRBV12-4 with TRBJ2-2, with D unresolved. V was shortened by 1 base and J by 1 base, with 7 bases between the two germline ends. There are 15 residues in the CDR3. The CDR3 region is CASSLGELNTGELFF. The CDR3 nucleotides are TGTGCCAGCAGTTTAGGGGAATTGAACACCGGGGAGCTGTTTTTT.

The table lists this clonotype with many counts. The chain employs TRBV3-1 and TRBJ2-7, with D unclear. Looked up from germline, CDR1 is LGHDT and CDR2 is YNNKEL (reference sequence). The CDR3 covers 11 residues. The V end lost 1 base, the J end lost 4 bases, and 2 bases lay between the germline ends. The CDR3 nucleotides read TGTGCCAGCAGCCAAGGGTACGAGCAGTACTTC. It translates to CASSQGYEQYF.

The chain recombines TRBV10-3 with TRBJ2-3; TRBD1 is a possible D gene (6 bases). Deletions cut 6 bases from V and 2 bases from J, with 12 bases between. The V gene's germline CDR1 is ENHRY and CDR2 SYGVKD. CDR3 size: 14 residues. The CDR3 loop is CAISQDRNTDTQYF. For the CDR3, the DNA is TGTGCCATCAGCCAGGACAGAAACACAGATACGCAGTATTTT.

Only a few counts were recorded for this clonotype. This chain uses TRBV3-1 with TRBJ2-2; TRBD2 matches at 7 bases. Germline V gene sequence: CDR1 LGHDT, CDR2 YNNKEL (reference sequence). Trimming cost V 4 bases and J 4 bases; bases outside gene matches: 6. CDR3 length: 15 residues. Here the CDR3 reads CASSRLAGATGELFF. CDR3 bases: TGTGCCAGCAGCCGGCTGGCGGGAGCCACCGGGGAGCTGTTTTTT.

This clonotype was seen a few times. The chain employs TRBV20-1 and TRBJ2-4, with 7 bases that match TRBD1. Trimming cost V 1 base and J 7 bases; bases outside gene matches: 7. The CDR3 loop spans 14 amino acids. Germline V gene lookup returns CDR1 DFQATT and CDR2 SNEGSKA (reference sequence). The CDR3 region is CSARVVQGVNIQYF. DNA for the CDR3: TGCAGTGCTAGAGTTGTGCAGGGGGTGAACATTCAGTACTTC.

Note on this clonotype: The junction differs from germline at one of its ends, possibly a read error. V is TRBV29-1 and J is TRBJ2-7; D remains unclear. CDR1 is SQVTM and CDR2 is ANQGSEA in the germline V gene. CDR3 length equals 14 residues. This CDR3 is CSLETRKHSYEQYF. CDR3 nucleotide sequence: TGCAGCCTTGAAACCAGGAAGCACTCCTACGAGCAGTACTTC.

The rearrangement joins TRBV2 to TRBJ2-3, with 8 nucleotides matching TRBD2. The CDR3 has 18 residues. CDR1 and CDR2 (germline): SNHLY, FYNNEI. Trimming at V came to 6 bases and at J to 1 base, leaving 15 bases not matched to a gene. CDR3 region: CASRNRAGGPLGTDTQYF. CDR3 DNA: TGTGCCAGCAGAAACCGGGCGGGAGGACCCCTAGGCACAGATACGCAGTATTTT.

This clonotype was detected a few times. CDR3 amino acids: CASSYGVSYNEQFF. For the CDR3, the DNA is TGTGCCAGCAGTTACGGGGTCTCCTACAATGAGCAGTTCTTC. The V and J genes are TRBV6-2 or TRBV6-3 and TRBJ2-1, with D uncertain. Germline lookup yields CDR1 MNHEY and CDR2 SVGEGT. V shed 2 bases and J shed 0 bases, with 5 bases lying between them. This CDR3 comprises 14 residues.

This clonotype was seen many times. The chain links TRBV7-9 to TRBJ2-7; TRBD2 aligns across 11 bases. CDR1 SEHNR and CDR2 FQNEAQ come from the germline V gene (reference sequence). The CDR3 runs to 15 residues. The V gene end was trimmed by 6 bases and the J gene end by 6 bases; junction bases not matched to a gene: 10. The CDR3 sequence: CASRPTSGRPTEQYF. The CDR3 DNA reads as TGTGCCAGCAGGCCAACTAGCGGGAGACCCACCGAGCAGTACTTC.

At least ten counts were recorded for this clonotype. The J gene is TRBJ1-6, the V gene TRBV20-1; D call uncertain. The germline CDR1 and CDR2 sequences are DFQATT and SNEGSKA (reference sequence). The CDR3 length is 14 residues. Trimming took off 1 base at V and 1 base at J, with 5 bases between the two ends. The CDR3, as DNA: TGCAGTGCTAGAGTTGGGTCCTATAATTCACCCCTCCACTTT. Translated, it gives CSARVGSYNSPLHF.